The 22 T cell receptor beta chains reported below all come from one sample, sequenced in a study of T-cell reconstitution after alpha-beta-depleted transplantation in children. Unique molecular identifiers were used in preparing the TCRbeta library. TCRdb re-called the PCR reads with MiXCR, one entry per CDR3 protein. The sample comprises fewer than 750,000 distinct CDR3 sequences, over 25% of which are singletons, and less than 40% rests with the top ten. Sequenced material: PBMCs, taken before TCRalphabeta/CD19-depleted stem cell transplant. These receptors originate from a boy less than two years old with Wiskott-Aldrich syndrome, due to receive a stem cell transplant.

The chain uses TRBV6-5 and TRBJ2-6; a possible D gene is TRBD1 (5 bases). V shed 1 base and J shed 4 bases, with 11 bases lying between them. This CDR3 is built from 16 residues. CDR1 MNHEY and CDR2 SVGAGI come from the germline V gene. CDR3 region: CASSYYQGTGANVLTF. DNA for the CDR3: TGTGCCAGCAGTTACTATCAGGGTACAGGGGCCAACGTCCTGACTTTC.

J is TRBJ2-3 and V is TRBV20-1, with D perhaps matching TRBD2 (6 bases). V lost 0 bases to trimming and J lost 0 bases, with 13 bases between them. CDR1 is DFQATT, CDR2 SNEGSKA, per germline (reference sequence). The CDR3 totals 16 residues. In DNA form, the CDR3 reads TGCAGTGCTAGAGATGAGAGGGCGGGGAGCACAGATACGCAGTATTTT. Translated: CSARDERAGSTDTQYF.

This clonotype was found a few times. CDR3 DNA: TGCAGTGCTCCCAAGGGCGCGGGAGCGTCCGATGAGCAGTTCTTC. It codes for CSAPKGAGASDEQFF. This sequence joins TRBV20-1 and TRBJ2-1; the match to TRBD2 covers 7 bases. V lost 5 bases to trimming and J lost 8 bases; unmatched junction nucleotides: 15. Germline CDR1 is DFQATT and CDR2 is SNEGSKA (reference sequence). The CDR3 covers 15 residues.

In DNA form, the CDR3 reads TGTGCCAGCAGCTCGAGGCGGGTGGGACGGGGCAATGAGCAGTTCTTC. It encodes CASSSRRVGRGNEQFF. This chain links TRBV7-2 with TRBJ2-1; D is possibly TRBD1 or TRBD2 (5 bases each). The CDR3 is 16 amino acids. CDR1 SGHTA and CDR2 FQGNSA come from the germline V gene. Trimming removed 4 bases from V and 6 bases from J, with 19 bases in between.

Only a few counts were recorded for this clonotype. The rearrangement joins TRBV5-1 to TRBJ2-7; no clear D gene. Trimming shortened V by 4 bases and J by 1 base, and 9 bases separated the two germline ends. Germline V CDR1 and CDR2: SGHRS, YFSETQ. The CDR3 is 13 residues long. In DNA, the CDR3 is TGCGCCAGCAGCCCTGAGGCTTCCTACGAGCAGTACTTC. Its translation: CASSPEASYEQYF. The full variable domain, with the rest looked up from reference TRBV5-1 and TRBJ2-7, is KAGVTQTPRYLIKTRGQQVTLSCSPISGHRSVSWYQQTPGQGLQFLFEYFSETQRNKGNFPGRFSGRQFSNSRSEMNVSTLELGDSALYLCASSPEASYEQYFGPGTRLTVT.

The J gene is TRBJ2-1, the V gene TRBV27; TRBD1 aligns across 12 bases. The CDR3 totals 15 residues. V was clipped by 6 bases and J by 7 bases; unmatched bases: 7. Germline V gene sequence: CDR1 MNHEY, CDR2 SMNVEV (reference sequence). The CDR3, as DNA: TGTGCCAGCAGCGTAAGGGGACAGGGGGCAAATGAGCAGTTCTTC. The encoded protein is CASSVRGQGANEQFF.

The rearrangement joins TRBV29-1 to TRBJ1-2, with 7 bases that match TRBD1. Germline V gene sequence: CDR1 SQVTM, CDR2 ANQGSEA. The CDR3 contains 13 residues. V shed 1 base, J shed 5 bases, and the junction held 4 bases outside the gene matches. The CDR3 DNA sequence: TGCAGCGTTGAAGCCGGGACAGAATATGGCTACACCTTC. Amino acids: CSVEAGTEYGYTF.

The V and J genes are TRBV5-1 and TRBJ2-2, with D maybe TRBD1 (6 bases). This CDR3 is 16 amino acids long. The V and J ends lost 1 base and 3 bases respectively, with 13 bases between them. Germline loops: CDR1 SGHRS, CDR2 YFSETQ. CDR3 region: CASSLIPRTDTGELFF. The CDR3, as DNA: TGCGCCAGCAGCTTGATTCCGAGGACAGACACCGGGGAGCTGTTTTTT.

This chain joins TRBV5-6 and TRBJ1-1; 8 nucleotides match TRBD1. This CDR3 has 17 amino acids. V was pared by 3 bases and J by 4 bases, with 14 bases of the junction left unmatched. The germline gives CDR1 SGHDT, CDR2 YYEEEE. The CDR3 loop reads CASSSRGRGLLSTEAFF. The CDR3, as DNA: TGTGCCAGCAGCTCCAGGGGCAGGGGGCTACTGAGCACTGAAGCTTTCTTT.

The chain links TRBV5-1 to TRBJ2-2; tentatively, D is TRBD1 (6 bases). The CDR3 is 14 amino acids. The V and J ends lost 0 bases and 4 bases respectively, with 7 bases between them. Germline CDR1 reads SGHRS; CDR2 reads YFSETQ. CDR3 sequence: CASSLGTVTGELFF. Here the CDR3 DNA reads TGCGCCAGCAGCTTGGGGACAGTCACCGGGGAGCTGTTTTTT.

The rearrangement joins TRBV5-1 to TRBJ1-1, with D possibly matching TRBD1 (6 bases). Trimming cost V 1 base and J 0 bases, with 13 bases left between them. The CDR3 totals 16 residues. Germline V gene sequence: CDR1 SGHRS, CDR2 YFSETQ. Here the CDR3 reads CASSLPGHTVNTEAFF. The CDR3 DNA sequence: TGCGCCAGCAGCTTGCCGGGACATACGGTGAACACTGAAGCTTTCTTT.

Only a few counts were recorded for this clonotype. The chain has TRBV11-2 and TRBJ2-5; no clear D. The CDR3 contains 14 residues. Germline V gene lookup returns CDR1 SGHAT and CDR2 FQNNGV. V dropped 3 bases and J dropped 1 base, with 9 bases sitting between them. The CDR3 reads CASSLNTFQETQYF. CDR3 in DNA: TGTGCCAGCAGCTTGAACACCTTCCAAGAGACCCAGTACTTC.

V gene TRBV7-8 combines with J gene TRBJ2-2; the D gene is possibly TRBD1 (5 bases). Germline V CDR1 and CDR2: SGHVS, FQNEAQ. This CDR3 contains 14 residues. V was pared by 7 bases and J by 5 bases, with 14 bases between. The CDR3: CASTLGAGTGELFF. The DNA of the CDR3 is TGTGCCAGCACCCTAGGGGCTGGAACCGGGGAGCTGTTTTTT.

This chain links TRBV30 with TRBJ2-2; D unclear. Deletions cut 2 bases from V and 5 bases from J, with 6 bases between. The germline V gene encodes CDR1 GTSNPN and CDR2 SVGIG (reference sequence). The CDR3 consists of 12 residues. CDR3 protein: CAWSRWTGELFF. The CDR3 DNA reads TGTGCCTGGAGTCGTTGGACCGGGGAGCTGTTTTTT.

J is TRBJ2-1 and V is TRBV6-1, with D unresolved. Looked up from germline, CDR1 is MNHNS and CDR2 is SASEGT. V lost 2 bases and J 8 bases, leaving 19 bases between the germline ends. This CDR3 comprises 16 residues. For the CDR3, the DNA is TGTGCCAGCAGTGAATTCGGCAGAACTACTAAAGATGAGCAGTTCTTC. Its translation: CASSEFGRTTKDEQFF.

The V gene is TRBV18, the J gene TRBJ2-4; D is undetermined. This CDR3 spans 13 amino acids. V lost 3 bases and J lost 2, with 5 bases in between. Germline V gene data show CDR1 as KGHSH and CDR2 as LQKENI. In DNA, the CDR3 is TGTGCCAGCTCACCGATTCCCAAAAACATTCAGTACTTC. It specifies CASSPIPKNIQYF. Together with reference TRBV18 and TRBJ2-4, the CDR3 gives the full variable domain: NAGVMQNPRHLVRRRGQEARLRCSPMKGHSHVYWYRQLPEEGLKFMVYLQKENIIDESGMPKERFSAEFPKEGPSILRIQQVVRGDSAAYFCASSPIPKNIQYFGAGTRLSVL.

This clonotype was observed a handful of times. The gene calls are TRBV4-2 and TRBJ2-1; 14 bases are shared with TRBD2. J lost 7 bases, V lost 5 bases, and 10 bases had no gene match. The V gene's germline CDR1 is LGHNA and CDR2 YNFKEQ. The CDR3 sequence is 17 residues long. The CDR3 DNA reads TGTGCCAGCAGCTACCGACTAGCGGGAGGGCCTGATAATGAGCAGTTCTTC. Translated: CASSYRLAGGPDNEQFF.

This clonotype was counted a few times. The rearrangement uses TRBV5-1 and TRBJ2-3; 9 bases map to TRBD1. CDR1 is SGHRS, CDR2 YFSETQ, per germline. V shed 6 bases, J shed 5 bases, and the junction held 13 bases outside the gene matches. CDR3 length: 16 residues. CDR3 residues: CASTQSPGQGGDTQYF. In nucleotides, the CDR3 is TGCGCCAGCACCCAATCCCCGGGACAGGGAGGAGATACGCAGTATTTT. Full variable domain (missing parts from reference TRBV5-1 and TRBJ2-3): KAGVTQTPRYLIKTRGQQVTLSCSPISGHRSVSWYQQTPGQGLQFLFEYFSETQRNKGNFPGRFSGRQFSNSRSEMNVSTLELGDSALYLCASTQSPGQGGDTQYFGPGTRLTVL.

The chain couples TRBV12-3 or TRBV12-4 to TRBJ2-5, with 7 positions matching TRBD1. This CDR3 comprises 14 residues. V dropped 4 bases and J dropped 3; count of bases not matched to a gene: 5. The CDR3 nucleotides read TGTGCCAGCAGTTCATGGGACAGAAAAGAGACCCAGTACTTC. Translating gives CASSSWDRKETQYF.

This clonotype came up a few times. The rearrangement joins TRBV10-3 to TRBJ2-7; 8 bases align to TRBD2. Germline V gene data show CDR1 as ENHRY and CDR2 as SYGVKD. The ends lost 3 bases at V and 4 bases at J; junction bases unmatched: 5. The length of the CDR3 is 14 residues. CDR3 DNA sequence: TGTGCCATCAGTGATCGGGGGGGGCAGTACGAGCAGTACTTC. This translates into CAISDRGGQYEQYF.

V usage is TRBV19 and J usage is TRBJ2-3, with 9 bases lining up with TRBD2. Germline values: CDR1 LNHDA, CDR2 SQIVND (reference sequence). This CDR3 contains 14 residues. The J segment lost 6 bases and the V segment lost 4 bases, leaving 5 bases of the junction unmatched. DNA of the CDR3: TGTGCCAGTAGTAAGGGACTAGCTTACGATACGCAGTATTTT. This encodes CASSKGLAYDTQYF.

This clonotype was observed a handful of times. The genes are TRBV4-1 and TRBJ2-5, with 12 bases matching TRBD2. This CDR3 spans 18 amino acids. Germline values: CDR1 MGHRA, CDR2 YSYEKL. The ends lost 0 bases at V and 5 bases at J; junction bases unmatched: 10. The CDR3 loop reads CASSQEILAGGPGETQYF. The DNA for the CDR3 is TGCGCCAGCAGCCAAGAGATTCTAGCGGGAGGGCCAGGGGAGACCCAGTACTTC.